This record looks at one T cell receptor beta chain sequence and its context. This specimen comes from a study of technical replicates of blood from several donors. Clones were sequenced by immunoSEQ multiplex PCR, and TCRdb holds only the in-frame ones, with some missing. The sample lists under 70,000 clones; 90% to 95% were seen once. The sequenced material came from PBMCs. The sequence was obtained from a human donor in good health. Some clones in this sample may be carry-over from other donors' samples.

CDR3 region: CASSHLPGTSGGQETQYF. Written as DNA, the CDR3 is TGTGCCAGCAGCCACCTTCCCGGGACTAGCGGGGGACAAGAGACCCAGTACTTC. V is TRBV4-2 and J is TRBJ2-5, with 14 nucleotides matching TRBD2. This CDR3 has 18 amino acids. Germline lookup yields CDR1 LGHNA and CDR2 YNFKEQ. Trimming at V came to 3 bases and at J to 2 bases, leaving 8 bases not matched to a gene.